This T cell receptor (beta chain) derives from a study of T-cell memory formation after mild COVID-19. Overall study: Each donor largely had its own TCR clusters. Study results and caveats: The appearance of some responding clones in pre-infection memory suggested that cross-reactive memory joined. Mainly in CM and EM were contracting CD4+ clones; CD8+ were in EMRA.

As for this clonotype: The antigen remains unidentified.

Constant-segment-primed 5'RACE gave TCR alpha and TCR beta cDNA libraries with sample barcodes and UMIs. TCRdb reprocessed the 5' RACE reads with MiXCR, giving one entry per CDR3 protein. In the table there are about 250,000 distinct CDR3 sequences, about 16% of which are singletons. The length of the CDR3 is 14 residues. Germline trimming cut 8 bases from V and 7 bases from J; bases unmatched to any gene: 8. CDR1 is MGHDK and CDR2 is SYGVNS in the germline V gene. This rearrangement joins TRBV25-1 to TRBJ2-1, with TRBD2 matching over 10 bases. This receptor was obtained from an adult woman who had mild COVID-19 (a few samples of this study predate the infection). Cell type and time point are not known. Input material: PBMCs or a T cell subset sorted from them (not recorded which). CDR3 amino acids: CASLSGGAGNEQFF. The CDR3 DNA is TGTGCCAGCCTAAGCGGGGGGGCCGGAAATGAGCAGTTCTTC.